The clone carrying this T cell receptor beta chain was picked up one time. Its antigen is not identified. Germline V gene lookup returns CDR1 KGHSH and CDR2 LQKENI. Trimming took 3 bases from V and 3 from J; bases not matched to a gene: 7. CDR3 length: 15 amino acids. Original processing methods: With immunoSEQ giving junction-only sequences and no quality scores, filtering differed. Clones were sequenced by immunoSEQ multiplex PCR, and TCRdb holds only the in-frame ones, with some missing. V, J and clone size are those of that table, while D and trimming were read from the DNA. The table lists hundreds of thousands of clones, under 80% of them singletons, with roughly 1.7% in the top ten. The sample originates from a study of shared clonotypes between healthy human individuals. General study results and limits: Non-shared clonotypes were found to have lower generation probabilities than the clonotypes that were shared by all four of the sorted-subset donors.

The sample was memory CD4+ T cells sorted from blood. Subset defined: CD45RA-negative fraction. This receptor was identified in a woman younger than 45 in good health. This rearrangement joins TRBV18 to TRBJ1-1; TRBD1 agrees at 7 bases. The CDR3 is CASSPPGTVYTEAFF. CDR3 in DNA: TGTGCCAGCTCACCTCCCGGGACAGTTTACACTGAAGCTTTCTTT.